This T cell receptor (beta chain) was identified during a study of molecular identifiers for immune sequencing clone quantification. Germline V gene sequence: CDR1 LGHNA, CDR2 YSLEER. The CDR3 is made up of 16 amino acids. Deletions cut 2 bases from V and 3 bases from J, with 17 bases between. TCRdb re-analysed the PCR reads in MiXCR, keeping a single row per CDR3 protein. This sample carries about half a million distinct CDR3 sequences, about a fifth of them seen once, and the ten largest clones take under 0.85%. The chain links TRBV4-3 to TRBJ2-7, with a tentative D call TRBD2 (6 bases). The sequence was obtained from a human donor in good health. Some libraries in this study had Jurkat cell RNA spiked in. Sequencing used naive CD8+ T cells from blood, with Jurkat cell RNA spiked in. Documented subset: FACS-sorted CD8+CD4-CCR7+CD45RA+ naive T cells. In DNA form, the CDR3 reads TGCGCCAGCAGCCAAACCGAGCTAGCGCCCGTCTACGAGCAGTACTTC. Protein sequence: CASSQTELAPVYEQYF.